This paragraph covers one T cell receptor (beta chain) sequence. No antigen is known for it. As for time point: patch test 3, about 24 weeks after DPC sensitization. Stated treatment: therapeutic diphenylcyclopropenone sensitization with weekly scalp DPC. Individual cDNA molecules had unique molecular identifiers attached to them by the library. TCRdb called the RACE reads again in MiXCR, with one record for every CDR3 protein. The data contain 180,000 or so distinct CDR3 sequences, about 25% of them singletons. This sample stems from a study of human T cells and chemical hapten exposure. General study results and limits: TCRs at high frequency, those above 1 in 1000, did not change with DPC sensitization.

Trimming removed 3 bases from V and 0 bases from J, with 7 bases in between. The CDR3 has 14 amino acids. Per germline, CDR1 MNHEY and CDR2 SMNVEV (reference sequence). The TCR comes from a woman aged 40 to 50 with alopecia areata. Some clones in this sample may be carry-over from other donors' samples. The specimen comprised whole blood, sampled in connection with sensitization to the hapten diphenylcyclopropenone (DPC). The chain joins TRBV27 to TRBJ2-3; D is undetermined. The CDR3 nucleotides read TGTGCCAGCAGTTTGTCCTTCAGCACAGATACGCAGTATTTT. Amino acids: CASSLSFSTDTQYF.